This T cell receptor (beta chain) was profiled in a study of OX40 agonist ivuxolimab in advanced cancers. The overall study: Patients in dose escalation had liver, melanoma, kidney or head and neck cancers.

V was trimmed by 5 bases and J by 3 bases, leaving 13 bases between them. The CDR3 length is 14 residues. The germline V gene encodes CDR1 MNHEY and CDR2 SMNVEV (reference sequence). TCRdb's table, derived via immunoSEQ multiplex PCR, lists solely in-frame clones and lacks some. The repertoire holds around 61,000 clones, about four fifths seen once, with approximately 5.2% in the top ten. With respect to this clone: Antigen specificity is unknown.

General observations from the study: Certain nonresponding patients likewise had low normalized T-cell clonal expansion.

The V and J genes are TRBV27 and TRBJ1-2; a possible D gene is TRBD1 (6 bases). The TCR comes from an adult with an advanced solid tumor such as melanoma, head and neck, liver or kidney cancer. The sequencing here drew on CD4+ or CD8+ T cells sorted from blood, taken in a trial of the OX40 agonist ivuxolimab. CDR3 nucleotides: TGTGCCAGCAGTCCTATAACAGGGTACTATGGCTACACCTTC. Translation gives CASSPITGYYGYTF.